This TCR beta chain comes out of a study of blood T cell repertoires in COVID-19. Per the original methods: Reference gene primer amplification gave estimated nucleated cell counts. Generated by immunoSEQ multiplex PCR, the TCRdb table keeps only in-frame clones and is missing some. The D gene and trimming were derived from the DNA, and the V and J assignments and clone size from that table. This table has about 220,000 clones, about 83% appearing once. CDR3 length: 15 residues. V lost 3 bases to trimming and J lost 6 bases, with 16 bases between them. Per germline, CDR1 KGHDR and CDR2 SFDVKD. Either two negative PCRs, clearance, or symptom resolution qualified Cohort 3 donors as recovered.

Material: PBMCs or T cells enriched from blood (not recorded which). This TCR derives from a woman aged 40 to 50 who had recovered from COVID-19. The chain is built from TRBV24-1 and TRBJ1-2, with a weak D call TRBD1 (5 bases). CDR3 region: CATSDPIHPGDGYTF. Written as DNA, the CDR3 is TGTGCCACCAGTGATCCCATTCATCCGGGGGATGGCTACACCTTC.